Here is one T cell receptor (beta chain) with its context. These data originate in a study of blood T cell repertoires in COVID-19. Germline CDR1 and CDR2: SEHNR and FQNEAQ (reference sequence). The V and J ends lost 6 bases and 0 bases, in that order; junction bases with no gene match: 12. The CDR3 covers 18 residues. As handled by the study authors: The assay estimated nucleated cells by amplifying reference gene primers. Sequenced by immunoSEQ multiplex PCR; TCRdb stores in-frame clones only, minus some. The V and J calls and clone size are taken from that table; D and trimming were inferred from the DNA. Of 390,000 or so clones in the sample, approximately 92% are singletons; the top ten hold approximately 1%.

The TCR sequence derives from a man between 18 and 35 years old who had recovered from COVID-19. Material: PBMCs or T cells enriched from blood (not recorded which). The chain combines TRBV7-9 with TRBJ1-5; 9 positions agree with TRBD1. In nucleotides, the CDR3 is TGTGCCAGCAGTCATGGACAGGGGAAAGGGGGTAGCAATCAGCCCCAGCATTTT. Translation: CASSHGQGKGGSNQPQHF.